This TCR beta chain was found in a study of radiation and T cells in renal cell carcinoma. Study conclusions and caveats: Pretreatment tumor biopsies were lacking, so baseline clonotypes are unknown.

Trimming pared 4 bases from V and 5 bases from J, leaving 8 bases between. The CDR3 sequence is 12 residues long. Looked up from germline, CDR1 is MNHNS and CDR2 is SASEGT. Repertoires were generated with immunoSEQ multiplex PCR, while TCRdb's copy carries only in-frame clones and drops some. The sample has 95,000 to 150,000 clones, 82% seen once. This clone is termed medium-sized. The target antigen is unknown. Other nucleotide sequences from this sample produce the same CDR3. The time point: baseline pretreatment blood. The sample's treatment: 15 Gy SBRT to primary tumor, nephrectomy 4 weeks later. Here the sequenced sample was blood, taken from a patient whose treatment included radiotherapy and nephrectomy. The rearrangement uses TRBV6-1 and TRBJ1-1; D ambiguous. The sequence was obtained from a woman aged 55-69 years with renal cell carcinoma. CDR3 in amino acids: CASSVSETEAFF. CDR3 DNA sequence: TGTGCCAGCAGTGTTAGTGAGACTGAAGCTTTCTTT.